Listed here is a single T cell receptor beta chain. These data belong to a study of blood T cell repertoires in COVID-19. At the level of the study: COVID-19 samples from acute and convalescent phases originated in the United States, Italy and Spain. PBMCs, B-cell-depleted T cells, or T cells provided the cDNA or gDNA that made up the material.

Authors' methods: Amplification of reference gene primers provided the estimated nucleated cell counts. The protocol was immunoSEQ multiplex PCR, while the TCRdb copy is restricted to in-frame clones and leaves out a portion. That table gives V, J and clone size, and the DNA gave D and trimming. The sample consists of about 120,000 clones, more than 75% of them appearing once. This TCR was recovered from a woman in her sixties or seventies with acute or convalescent COVID-19. Sequences were obtained from peripheral blood.

The CDR3 DNA reads TGCAGCGTTCGTTTCGGGACAGAAAATTCACCCCTCCACTTT. Translating it yields CSVRFGTENSPLHF. This chain uses TRBV29-1 with TRBJ1-6; 7 nucleotides line up with TRBD1. Germline V lookup: CDR1 SQVTM, CDR2 ANQGSEA. After removal of 5 bases from V and 7 bases from J, the junction contained 8 bases not matched to a gene. The CDR3 sequence is 14 residues long.